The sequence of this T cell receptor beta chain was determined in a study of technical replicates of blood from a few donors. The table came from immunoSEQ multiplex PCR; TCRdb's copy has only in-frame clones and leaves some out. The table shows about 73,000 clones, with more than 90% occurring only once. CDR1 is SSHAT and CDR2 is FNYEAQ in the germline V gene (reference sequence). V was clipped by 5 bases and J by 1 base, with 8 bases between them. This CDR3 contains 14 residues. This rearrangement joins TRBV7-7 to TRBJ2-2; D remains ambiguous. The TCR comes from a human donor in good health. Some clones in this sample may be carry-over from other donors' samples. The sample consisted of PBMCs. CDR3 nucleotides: TGTGCCAGCAGCCCCCTCAGGAACACCGGGGAGCTGTTTTTT. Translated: CASSPLRNTGELFF.